This passage covers 31 T cell receptor beta chains from one sample sequenced in a study of T cell repertoires in cytomegalovirus infection. No antigen is known for these receptors. TCRdb re-called the reads through MiXCR, storing one row per CDR3 protein. The sample lists a few hundred thousand distinct CDR3 sequences, under 45% seen once, with 40% to 50% in the top ten. The starting material was cultured PBMCs, obtained from culture after CMV antigen stimulation. The receptor set was obtained from a human donor in good health (CMV status not recorded). Some clones in this sample may be carry-over from other donors' samples.

The chain links TRBV11-2 to TRBJ2-3; 7 bases line up with TRBD2. The ends lost 6 bases at V and 4 bases at J; junction bases unmatched: 16. The CDR3 contains 17 residues. Germline V gene lookup returns CDR1 SGHAT and CDR2 FQNNGV. The CDR3 sequence is CASSPLPPREFPDTQYF. CDR3 DNA: TGTGCCAGCAGTCCTCTCCCCCCGCGGGAGTTCCCAGATACGCAGTATTTT.

As for this clonotype: A much larger clone lies a single base off, so this may be a read error. The chain combines TRBV7-2 with TRBJ2-5; possible D gene TRBD2, 7 bases. The CDR3 has 14 amino acids. Germline CDR1 SGHTA, CDR2 FQGNSA. In nucleotides, the CDR3 is TGTGCCATCAGCTTAGGGGGGGACCAAGAGACCCAGTACTTC. As protein: CAISLGGDQETQYF.

This clonotype is a singleton in its sample. The V and J genes are TRBV6-2 or TRBV6-3 and TRBJ2-7, with TRBD2 as a possible D gene (6 bases). The V end was cut by 4 bases, the J end by 5 bases, with 18 bases between. Germline CDR1 and CDR2: MNHEY and SVGEGT. The CDR3 extends over 15 amino acids. The CDR3 reads CASSFAGRPANEQYF. CDR3 nucleotides: TGTGCCAGCAGTTTCGCCGGGAGACCTGCCAACGAGCAGTACTTC.

The V gene is TRBV12-3 or TRBV12-4, the J gene TRBJ2-1; D is undetermined. The length of the CDR3 is 15 residues. Trimming took off 7 bases at V and 0 bases at J, with 13 bases between the two ends. In DNA, the CDR3 is TGTGCCAGCACACGACCCAATAACTCCTACAATGAGCAGTTCTTC. Protein: CASTRPNNSYNEQFF.

This clonotype has just a few counts. V gene TRBV6-2 or TRBV6-3 combines with J gene TRBJ2-7; D is unresolved. The CDR3 extends over 13 amino acids. V was trimmed by 2 bases and J by 5 bases, leaving 10 bases between them. Germline V gene sequence: CDR1 MNHEY, CDR2 SVGEGT. CDR3 region: CASSYRWLDEQYF. The DNA of the CDR3 is TGTGCCAGCAGTTACAGGTGGCTCGACGAGCAGTACTTC.

This clonotype appeared a few times. The chain joins TRBV4-1 to TRBJ1-1; D unresolved. The CDR3 totals 17 residues. Deletions cut 0 bases from V and 1 base from J, with 15 bases between. The germline V gene has CDR1 MGHRA and CDR2 YSYEKL. CDR3 bases: TGCGCCAGCAGCCAAGAGGCTTTTGAGGTGTGGAACACTGAAGCTTTCTTT. Amino acids: CASSQEAFEVWNTEAFF.

The chain employs TRBV7-8 and TRBJ1-1; D might be TRBD1 (6 bases). V was trimmed by 3 bases and J by 6 bases, leaving 23 bases between them. The CDR3 has 17 amino acids. Germline CDR1 is SGHVS and CDR2 is FQNEAQ. CDR3 DNA: TGTGCCAGCAGCTTTTGGACGGGACACCCGAAAACGCCTGAAGCTTTCTTT. This translates into CASSFWTGHPKTPEAFF.

V is TRBV6-1 and J is TRBJ1-5, with D possibly TRBD1 on 5 matching bases. This CDR3 comprises 17 residues. Germline V gene data show CDR1 as MNHNS and CDR2 as SASEGT. The CDR3 DNA reads TGTGCGTACGTTGGAGGGGAAAAACGGAATAGCAATCAGCCCCAGCATTTT. Amino acid sequence: CAYVGGEKRNSNQPQHF.

This clonotype was seen more than once but under ten times. The junction shows a germline mismatch at one end, possibly a read error. The chain links TRBV7-9 to TRBJ2-2; 7 nucleotides align to TRBD2. CDR1 is SEHNR and CDR2 is FQNEAQ in the germline V gene (reference sequence). CDR3 length equals 12 residues. As DNA, the CDR3 is TGTGCCAGCAGCGTAGCGGGCGGGGAGCTGTTTTTT. It encodes CASSVAGGELFF. The whole variable domain, filled in from reference TRBV7-9 and TRBJ2-2, reads DTGVSQNPRHKITKRGQNVTFRCDPISEHNRLYWYRQTLGQGPEFLTYFQNEAQLEKSRLLSDRFSAERPKGSFSTLEIQRTEQGDSAMYLCASSVAGGELFFGEGSRLTVL.

The sample holds a few counts of this clonotype. The chain combines TRBV5-4 with TRBJ2-7, with TRBD2 identical over 9 bases. This CDR3 is 17 amino acids long. Trimming took 0 bases from V and 1 from J; bases not matched to a gene: 8. CDR1 SGHNT and CDR2 YYREEE come from the germline V gene (reference sequence). The CDR3 DNA reads as TGTGCCAGCAGCTTGGGGGCCTTCGCGGGAGGGTCCTACGAGCAGTACTTC. It translates to CASSLGAFAGGSYEQYF.

Only a few counts were recorded for this clonotype. The V call is TRBV7-4, the J call TRBJ2-1, with D possibly TRBD2 on 6 matching bases. This CDR3 is 13 amino acids long. Trimming removed 2 bases from V and 8 bases from J, with 10 bases in between. The germline CDR1 and CDR2 sequences are SGHVT and SQSDAQ. CDR3 region: CASSLILADEQFF. The CDR3, as DNA: TGTGCCAGCAGCTTAATACTAGCCGATGAGCAGTTCTTC.

This clonotype was observed many times. The chain recombines TRBV7-2 with TRBJ2-5; D might be TRBD1 (5 bases). The CDR3 totals 15 residues. V gave up 3 bases and J gave up 1 base, with 12 bases separating them. Germline V gene data show CDR1 as SGHTA and CDR2 as FQGNSA. Here the CDR3 DNA reads TGTGCCAGCAGCTTGTGGCTGACAGCCCAAGAGACCCAGTACTTC. It yields the protein CASSLWLTAQETQYF.

The chain combines TRBV7-6 with TRBJ2-7, with TRBD2 identical over 7 bases. The length of the CDR3 is 16 residues. Germline V lookup: CDR1 SGHVS, CDR2 FNYEAQ. V was clipped by 4 bases and J by 2 bases; unmatched bases: 11. DNA of the CDR3: TGTGCCAGCAGCTCGGGATCCGCGGGAGTCCCCTACGAGCAGTACTTC. Protein sequence: CASSSGSAGVPYEQYF.

This clonotype has just a few counts. The V gene is TRBV7-9, the J gene TRBJ1-2; TRBD1 matches 7 bases. This CDR3 comprises 14 residues. Per germline, CDR1 SEHNR and CDR2 FQNEAQ (reference sequence). V trimming: 2 bases; J trimming: 3 bases; junction bases outside the gene matches: 3. As DNA, the CDR3 is TGTGCCAGCAGCTTAATACAGGGGTACTATGGCTACACCTTC. Amino acids: CASSLIQGYYGYTF.

The V and J genes are TRBV7-2 and TRBJ2-5; D gene uncertain. Trimming stripped 1 base from V and 5 bases from J, with 14 bases between. The length of the CDR3 is 15 residues. Germline V CDR1 and CDR2: SGHTA, FQGNSA. The CDR3 DNA follows: TGTGCCAGCAGCTTAGTCTGGGCCCTTGGGGAGACCCAGTACTTC. It is translated as CASSLVWALGETQYF.

V gene TRBV5-4 combines with J gene TRBJ1-1; possibly TRBD1 for D (5 bases). This CDR3 is built from 15 residues. Germline CDR1 is SGHNT and CDR2 is YYREEE (reference sequence). V was clipped by 0 bases and J by 0 bases, with 9 bases between them. CDR3 residues: CASSLGGYMNTEAFF. Written as DNA, the CDR3 is TGTGCCAGCAGCTTGGGGGGGTACATGAACACTGAAGCTTTCTTT. The full variable domain, its missing parts supplied by reference TRBV5-4 and TRBJ1-1, is ETGVTQSPTHLIKTRGQQVTLRCSSQSGHNTVSWYQQALGQGPQFIFQYYREEENGRGNFPPRFSGLQFPNYSSELNVNALELDDSALYLCASSLGGYMNTEAFFGQGTRLTVV.

V usage is TRBV7-8 and J usage is TRBJ2-3, with 8 bases matching TRBD2. Germline-derived CDR1 and CDR2 are SGHVS and FQNEAQ. Germline trimming cut 0 bases from V and 2 bases from J; bases unmatched to any gene: 1. The CDR3 is 15 residues long. The CDR3, as DNA: TGTGCCAGCAGCTTAGCACTAGCGGCCACAGATACGCAGTATTTT. It yields the protein CASSLALAATDTQYF. The whole variable domain, filled in from reference TRBV7-8 and TRBJ2-3, reads GAGVSQSPRYKVAKRGQDVALRCDPISGHVSLFWYQQALGQGPEFLTYFQNEAQLDKSGLPSDRFFAERPEGSVSTLKIQRTQQEDSAVYLCASSLALAATDTQYFGPGTRLTVL.

The rearrangement links TRBV19 to TRBJ1-2; 8 bases line up with TRBD1. Germline loops: CDR1 LNHDA, CDR2 SQIVND (reference sequence). This CDR3 comprises 13 residues. Germline trimming cut 5 bases from V and 4 bases from J; bases unmatched to any gene: 3. The CDR3 region is CASSGTGIYGYTF. CDR3 in DNA: TGTGCCAGTAGTGGGACAGGCATCTATGGCTACACCTTC.

Ten or more counts support this clonotype. This chain uses TRBV7-2 with TRBJ2-7; TRBD2 agrees at 11 bases. This CDR3 is built from 16 residues. V was pared by 4 bases and J by 6 bases, with 11 bases of the junction left unmatched. Germline loops: CDR1 SGHTA, CDR2 FQGNSA. CDR3 sequence (DNA): TGTGCCAGCAGCTCAACTAGCGGGAGTATGTCGGCCGAGCAGTACTTC. It encodes CASSSTSGSMSAEQYF.

This clonotype was observed a handful of times. The rearrangement joins TRBV6-1 to TRBJ1-1; 7 nucleotides line up with TRBD1. The V gene end was trimmed by 6 bases and the J gene end by 3 bases; junction bases not matched to a gene: 7. The germline gives CDR1 MNHNS, CDR2 SASEGT. The length of the CDR3 is 14 residues. CDR3 coding DNA: TGTGCCAGCAGAACCTCGGACAGGTACACTGAAGCTTTCTTT. This codes for CASRTSDRYTEAFF.

The rearrangement uses TRBV18 and TRBJ1-2, with D perhaps TRBD1 (5 bases). Germline values: CDR1 KGHSH, CDR2 LQKENI. V was pared by 5 bases and J by 4 bases, with 11 bases between. The CDR3 runs to 13 residues. DNA for the CDR3: TGTGCCAGCTCAAACAGGCTTCCCTATGGCTACACCTTC. It codes for CASSNRLPYGYTF.

This clonotype has just a few counts. This sequence joins TRBV7-2 and TRBJ1-5, with no clear D. The germline V gene has CDR1 SGHTA and CDR2 FQGNSA. CDR3 length: 16 residues. Trimming shortened V by 5 bases and J by 4 bases, and 18 bases separated the two germline ends. The CDR3 loop is CASSLSGRGGNQPQHF. CDR3 nucleotide sequence: TGTGCCAGCAGCCTAAGCGGCCGCGGAGGGAATCAGCCCCAGCATTTT. The full variable domain, its missing parts supplied by reference TRBV7-2 and TRBJ1-5, is GAGVSQSPSNKVTEKGKDVELRCDPISGHTALYWYRQSLGQGLEFLIYFQGNSAPDKSGLPSDRFSAERTGGSVSTLTIQRTQQEDSAVYLCASSLSGRGGNQPQHFGDGTRLSIL.

V is TRBV12-3 or TRBV12-4 and J is TRBJ2-3, with D unclear. Trimming left V 3 bases short and J 0 bases short, with 13 bases between. The length of the CDR3 is 16 residues. The CDR3 coding sequence is TGTGCCAGCAGTTTCGCAGTTGGTTTTAGCACAGATACGCAGTATTTT. This encodes CASSFAVGFSTDTQYF.

The CDR3 DNA is TGTGCCAGCAGCCTGGCGGGACTGGAAAAAGAGACCCAGTACTTC. Its translation: CASSLAGLEKETQYF. The V and J genes are TRBV7-2 and TRBJ2-5; TRBD2 might be the D (6 bases). V lost 5 bases and J 3 bases, leaving 16 bases between the germline ends. The CDR3 is made up of 15 amino acids. The germline V gene has CDR1 SGHTA and CDR2 FQGNSA.

The chain couples TRBV19 to TRBJ2-7, with D possibly being TRBD2 (6 bases). V dropped 3 bases and J dropped 0 bases, with 9 bases sitting between them. Germline V gives CDR1 LNHDA, CDR2 SQIVND (reference sequence). The CDR3 extends over 14 amino acids. The CDR3 is CASSMGTGSYEQYF. The CDR3 nucleotides are TGTGCCAGTAGTATGGGGACTGGCTCCTACGAGCAGTACTTC.

At least ten counts were recorded for this clonotype. This chain links TRBV7-9 with TRBJ2-1; D gene uncertain. Germline values: CDR1 SEHNR, CDR2 FQNEAQ (reference sequence). V dropped 2 bases and J dropped 9 bases, with 8 bases sitting between them. CDR3 length: 12 amino acids. The CDR3 DNA sequence: TGTGCCAGCAGCTTATCTGAGGTTGAGCAGTTCTTC. Translated: CASSLSEVEQFF.

The chain is built from TRBV7-2 and TRBJ1-1; D gene uncertain. The V end lost 5 bases, the J end lost 4 bases, and 20 bases lay between the germline ends. Germline CDR1 SGHTA, CDR2 FQGNSA. This CDR3 comprises 16 residues. CDR3 coding DNA: TGTGCCAGCAGCCCTAGAGCGGTGCCGAGGTCCACTGAAGCTTTCTTT. Protein product: CASSPRAVPRSTEAFF.

In its sample, this clonotype was seen a few times. This chain links TRBV28 with TRBJ2-4; D remains ambiguous. The germline V gene has CDR1 MDHEN and CDR2 SYDVKM. This CDR3 is 13 amino acids long. Between the trimmed V and J ends, which lost 10 bases and 1 base, there was a span of 11 bases. The CDR3 DNA is TGTGCCACCTATGGATTTGCCAAAAACATTCAGTACTTC. As protein: CATYGFAKNIQYF.

This rearrangement joins TRBV4-3 to TRBJ2-7; D might be TRBD1 or TRBD2, each matching 7 bases. CDR1 LGHNA and CDR2 YSLEER come from the germline V gene. V gave up 3 bases and J gave up 5 bases, with 20 bases separating them. There are 16 residues in the CDR3. CDR3 nucleotide sequence: TGCGCCAGCAGCCAGGGAGGGCGACAGGGTCAAGACGAGCAGTACTTC. It specifies CASSQGGRQGQDEQYF.

CDR3 residues: CASSVILGTNTGELFF. CDR3 coding DNA: TGTGCCAGTTCCGTTATCCTGGGCACGAACACCGGGGAGCTGTTTTTT. The chain couples TRBV6-1 to TRBJ2-2; D is uncertain. CDR1 and CDR2 from the germline V gene are MNHNS and SASEGT. CDR3 length: 16 amino acids. The ends were cut back, 9 bases at V and 0 bases at J, with 17 bases in the middle.

This chain uses TRBV28 with TRBJ1-2, with a tentative D call TRBD1 (5 bases). Trimming stripped 8 bases from V and 10 bases from J, with 17 bases between. The germline V gene encodes CDR1 MDHEN and CDR2 SYDVKM. The CDR3 runs 12 residues. CDR3 nucleotides: TGTGCCAGCGTCCAACGAGACAGACCCTACACCTTC. This sequence encodes CASVQRDRPYTF.